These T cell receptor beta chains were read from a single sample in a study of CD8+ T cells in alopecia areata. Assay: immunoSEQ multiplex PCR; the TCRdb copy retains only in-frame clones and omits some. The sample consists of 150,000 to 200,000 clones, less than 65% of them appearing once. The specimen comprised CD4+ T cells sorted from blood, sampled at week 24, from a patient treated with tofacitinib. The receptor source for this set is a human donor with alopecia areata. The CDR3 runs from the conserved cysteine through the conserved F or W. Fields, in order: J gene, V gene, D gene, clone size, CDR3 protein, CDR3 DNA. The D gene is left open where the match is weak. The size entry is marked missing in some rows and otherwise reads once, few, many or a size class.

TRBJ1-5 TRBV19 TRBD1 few CASSIDWFRGDSQHF TGTGCCAGTAGTATAGATTGGTTCAGGGGGGACTCCCAGCATTTT
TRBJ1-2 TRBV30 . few CAWSALGGPYGYTF TGTGCCTGGAGTGCCCTCGGAGGGCCCTATGGCTACACCTTC
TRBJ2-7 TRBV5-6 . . CASKAPGVHEQYF TGTGCCAGCAAGGCCCCAGGAGTCCACGAGCAGTACTTC
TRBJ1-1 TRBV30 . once CAWSVEAPNTEAFF TGTGCCTGGAGTGTCGAGGCCCCGAACACTGAAGCTTTCTTT
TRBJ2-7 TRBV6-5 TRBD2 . CASSYLGGAYEQYF TGTGCCAGCAGTTACTTGGGGGGGGCCTACGAGCAGTACTTC
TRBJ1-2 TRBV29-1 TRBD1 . CSVEDRTGIGGYTF TGCAGCGTTGAAGACCGGACAGGGATTGGAGGCTACACCTTC
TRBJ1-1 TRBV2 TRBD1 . CATSQTGTTEAFF TGTGCCACCTCCCAGACAGGGACAACTGAAGCTTTCTTT
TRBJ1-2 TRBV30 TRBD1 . CAWTPGQPFNYGYTF TGTGCCTGGACCCCGGGACAGCCATTCAACTATGGCTACACCTTC
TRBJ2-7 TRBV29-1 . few CSALQGTVQYF TGCAGCGCCCTACAGGGTACCGTGCAGTACTTC
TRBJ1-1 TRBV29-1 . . CSVEQGHTEAFF TGCAGCGTTGAACAGGGCCACACTGAAGCTTTCTTT
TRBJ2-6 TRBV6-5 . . CASSFDGSGANVLTF TGTGCCAGCAGTTTTGACGGCTCTGGGGCCAACGTCCTGACTTTC
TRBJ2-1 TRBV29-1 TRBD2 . CSVDPLAGPYNEQFF TGCAGCGTTGATCCTCTAGCGGGGCCTTACAATGAGCAGTTCTTC
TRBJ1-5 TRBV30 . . CAWSVGTPRDSNQPQHF TGTGCCTGGAGTGTGGGGACACCGAGGGATAGCAATCAGCCCCAGCATTTT
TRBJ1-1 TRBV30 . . CAWSVNTEAFF TGTGCCTGGAGTGTGAACACTGAAGCTTTCTTT
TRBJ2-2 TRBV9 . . CASSVLVNTGELFF TGTGCCAGCAGCGTATTAGTGAACACCGGGGAGCTGTTTTTT
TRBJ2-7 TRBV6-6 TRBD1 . CASRYDRDRDYEQYF TGTGCCAGCAGATACGACCGGGACAGAGACTACGAGCAGTACTTC
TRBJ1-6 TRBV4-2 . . CASSPDGKNSPLHF TGTGCCAGCAGTCCGGACGGGAAAAATTCACCCCTCCACTTT
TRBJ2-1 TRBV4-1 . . CASSFQVGSSYNEQFF TGCGCCAGCAGCTTCCAGGTGGGAAGCTCCTACAATGAGCAGTTCTTC
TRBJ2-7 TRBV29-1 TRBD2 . CSGEGLSYEQYF TGCAGCGGGGAGGGACTCAGTTACGAGCAGTACTTC
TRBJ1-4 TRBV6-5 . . CASSSSGARNEKLFF TGTGCCAGCAGTTCCTCAGGGGCCCGTAATGAAAAACTGTTTTTT
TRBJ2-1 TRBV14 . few CASSQVRGAEQFF TGTGCCAGCAGCCAAGTGAGGGGCGCGGAGCAGTTCTTC
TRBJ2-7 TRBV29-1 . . CSVTLEGSEQYF TGCAGCGTCACCCTGGAAGGGAGCGAGCAGTACTTC
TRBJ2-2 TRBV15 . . CATSRELRNTGELFF TGTGCCACCAGCAGAGAATTGCGGAACACCGGGGAGCTGTTTTTT
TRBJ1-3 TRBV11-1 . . CASSLGTVSGNTIYF TGTGCCAGCAGCTTAGGAACCGTCTCTGGAAACACCATATATTTT
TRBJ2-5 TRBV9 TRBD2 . CASRGGGQETQYF TGTGCCAGCAGAGGCGGGGGCCAAGAGACCCAGTACTTC
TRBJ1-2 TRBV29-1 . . CSVIGAAYGYTF TGCAGCGTTATAGGGGCGGCCTATGGCTACACCTTC
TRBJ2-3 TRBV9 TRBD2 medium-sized CASSVAALAGSTDTQYF TGTGCCAGCAGCGTAGCTGCCCTAGCGGGGAGCACAGATACGCAGTATTTT
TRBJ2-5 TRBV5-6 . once CASSLAGPRIQETQYF TGTGCCAGCAGCTTGGCCGGGCCAAGAATCCAAGAGACCCAGTACTTC
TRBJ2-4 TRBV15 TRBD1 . CATSRDRGQTLAKNIQYF TGTGCCACCAGCAGAGATAGGGGACAGACCCTAGCCAAAAACATTCAGTACTTC
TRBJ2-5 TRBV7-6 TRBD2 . CASSTQQAGAKGTQYF TGTGCCAGCAGCACCCAACAAGCGGGGGCGAAAGGGACCCAGTACTTC
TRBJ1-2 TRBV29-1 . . CTVDGYTF TGCACCGTAGATGGCTACACCTTC
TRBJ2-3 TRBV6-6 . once CASSYTPGSDTQYF TGTGCCAGCAGTTACACGCCCGGGTCGGATACGCAGTATTTT
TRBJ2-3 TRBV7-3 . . CASSPTVGTSTDTQYF TGTGCCAGCAGCCCGACCGTGGGGACTAGCACAGATACGCAGTATTTT
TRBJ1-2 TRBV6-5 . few CASTPGPKGGYTF TGTGCCAGCACTCCGGGACCTAAAGGAGGCTACACCTTC
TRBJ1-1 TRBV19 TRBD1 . CASSTTGTGRNTEAFF TGTGCCAGTAGTACAACCGGGACAGGGCGGAACACTGAAGCTTTCTTT
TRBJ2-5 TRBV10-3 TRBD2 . CAISRLAGEETQYF TGTGCCATCAGTAGACTAGCGGGGGAAGAGACCCAGTACTTC
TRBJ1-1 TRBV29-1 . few CSPEGANTEAFF TGCAGCCCCGAAGGAGCGAACACTGAAGCTTTCTTT
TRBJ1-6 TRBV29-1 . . CSARDTNNSPLHF TGCAGCGCCCGGGACACCAATAATTCACCCCTCCACTTT
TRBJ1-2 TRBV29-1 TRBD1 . CSVRTLQGGEGYTF TGCAGCGTTCGTACCTTACAGGGGGGAGAGGGCTACACCTTC
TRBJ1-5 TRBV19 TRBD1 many CASSMDRGQPQHF TGTGCCAGTAGTATGGACAGGGGCCAGCCCCAGCATTTT
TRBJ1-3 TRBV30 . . CAWSTGSGNTIYF TGTGCCTGGAGTACGGGCTCTGGAAACACCATATATTTT
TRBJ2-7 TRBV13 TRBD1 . CASRPTGESKQYF TGTGCCAGCAGGCCAACAGGGGAGAGTAAGCAGTACTTC
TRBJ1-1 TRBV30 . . CAWTLRGNTEAFF TGTGCCTGGACCCTACGGGGGAACACTGAAGCTTTCTTT
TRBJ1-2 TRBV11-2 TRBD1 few CASSSLTGGNYGYTF TGTGCCAGCAGCTCCCTCACAGGGGGCAACTATGGCTACACCTTC
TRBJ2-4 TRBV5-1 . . CASSLGEVIAKNIQYF TGCGCCAGCAGCCTTGGGGAGGTTATTGCCAAAAACATTCAGTACTTC
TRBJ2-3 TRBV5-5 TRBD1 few CASSSKPGQGPDTQYF TGTGCCAGCAGCTCCAAACCAGGACAGGGCCCAGATACGCAGTATTTT
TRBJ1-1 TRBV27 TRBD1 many CASSSWTGGDTEAFF TGTGCCAGCAGTTCTTGGACAGGGGGGGACACTGAAGCTTTCTTT
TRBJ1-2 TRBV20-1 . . CSARQNYGYTF TGCAGTGCTAGACAGAACTATGGCTACACCTTC
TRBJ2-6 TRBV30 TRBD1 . CAWSVRQGAFSGANVLTF TGTGCCTGGAGTGTAAGACAGGGGGCATTCTCTGGGGCCAACGTCCTGACTTTC
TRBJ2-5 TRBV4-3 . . CASSQGGGSETQYF TGCGCCAGCAGCCAAGGTGGAGGTAGCGAGACCCAGTACTTC